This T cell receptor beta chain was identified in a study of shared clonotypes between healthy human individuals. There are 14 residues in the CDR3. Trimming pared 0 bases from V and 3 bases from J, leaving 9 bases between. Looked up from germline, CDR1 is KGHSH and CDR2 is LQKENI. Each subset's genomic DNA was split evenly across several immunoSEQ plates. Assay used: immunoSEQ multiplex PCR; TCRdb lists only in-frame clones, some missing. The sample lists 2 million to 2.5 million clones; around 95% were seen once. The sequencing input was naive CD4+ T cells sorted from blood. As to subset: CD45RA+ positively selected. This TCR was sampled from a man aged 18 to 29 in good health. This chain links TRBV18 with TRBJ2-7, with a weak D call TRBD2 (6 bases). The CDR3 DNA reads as TGTGCCAGCTCACCACCGACGACTAGCTACGAGCAGTACTTC. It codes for CASSPPTTSYEQYF.